This T cell receptor (beta chain) stems from a study of metastatic and nonmetastatic thyroid tumors. This clone is categorized as medium-sized (0.01 to 0.1%). All patients were untreated before thyroid surgery. V was shortened by 5 bases and J by 4 bases, with 12 bases between the two germline ends. This CDR3 is built from 14 residues. Germline lookup yields CDR1 MNHEY and CDR2 SVGEGT. TCRdb used MiXCR to call clones anew from the PCR reads. The table lists about 23,000 clones, roughly a quarter of them singletons. The V and J genes are TRBV6-2 or TRBV6-3 and TRBJ1-5, with D possibly TRBD1 on 6 matching bases. Sequences were obtained from blood. This receptor was identified in a male donor with papillary thyroid cancer or a benign thyroid nodule (not recorded which). Some clones in this sample may be carry-over from other donors' samples. The CDR3 region is CASSPFGQNQPQHF. CDR3 nucleotides: TGTGCCAGCAGTCCATTCGGACAGAATCAGCCCCAGCATTTT.